This T cell receptor beta chain was sequenced during a study of blood T cell repertoires in COVID-19. Only in-frame clones appear in the TCRdb table, and some are missing; sequencing was by immunoSEQ multiplex PCR. The data show fewer than 250,000 clones, 80% to 90% seen once. Germline V gene data show CDR1 as SGHRS and CDR2 as YFSETQ. The CDR3 contains 15 residues. The ends were cut back, 0 bases at V and 7 bases at J, with 14 bases in the middle. The rearrangement uses TRBV5-1 and TRBJ1-5; perhaps TRBD1 as D (5 bases). Sequenced material: peripheral blood. This TCR came from a woman aged 70-85 years with acute or convalescent COVID-19. The CDR3 region is CASSLVGGEGQPQHF. The CDR3 coding sequence is TGCGCCAGCAGCTTGGTCGGGGGGGAAGGACAGCCCCAGCATTTT.